The next 8 T cell receptor beta chains were all read from a single sample in a study of blood T cell repertoires in COVID-19. Sequencing was performed with immunoSEQ multiplex PCR; in TCRdb, only in-frame clones are kept and a portion is missing. The data show 150,000 to 200,000 clones, 75% to 90% seen once. Source material: peripheral blood. These receptors originate from a man between 65 and 85 years old with active or convalescent COVID-19.

The chain carries TRBV7-8 and TRBJ1-1; no clear D. The CDR3 runs 13 residues. Germline V gene sequence: CDR1 SGHVS, CDR2 FQNEAQ. The ends were cut back, 3 bases at V and 1 base at J, with 6 bases in the middle. CDR3 sequence (DNA): TGTGCCAGCAGCTTGCCCGGGAACACTGAAGCTTTCTTT. This encodes CASSLPGNTEAFF.

This clone appeared a few times. V gene TRBV28 combines with J gene TRBJ1-5; the match to TRBD1 covers 7 bases. V was pared by 6 bases and J by 1 base, with 6 bases of the junction left unmatched. Looked up from germline, CDR1 is MDHEN and CDR2 is SYDVKM. The CDR3 covers 15 residues. The CDR3 sequence is CASRQPTGSNQPQHF. The CDR3 DNA reads as TGTGCCAGCAGACAACCGACAGGGAGCAATCAGCCCCAGCATTTT.

As regards this clone: The same CDR3 can be traced to other DNA sequences in this sample. The V call is TRBV7-9, the J call TRBJ1-4, with 9 bases fitting TRBD1. The CDR3 is 14 amino acids. Trimming took 5 bases from V and 6 from J; bases not matched to a gene: 4. CDR1 and CDR2 (germline): SEHNR, FQNEAQ (reference sequence). The DNA for the CDR3 is TGTGCCAGCAGCCCCGGACAGGGGTATGAAAAACTGTTTTTT. As protein: CASSPGQGYEKLFF.

The count of this clone is one. This chain links TRBV7-2 with TRBJ2-1, with TRBD1 matching over 9 bases. The CDR3 is 15 residues long. The V segment lost 0 bases and the J segment 10 bases; nucleotides outside the gene matches: 7. The germline V gene encodes CDR1 SGHTA and CDR2 FQGNSA. CDR3 coding DNA: TGTGCCAGCAGCTTAGCCCGGACAGGGGACTCCGAGCAGTTCTTC. Encoded protein: CASSLARTGDSEQFF.

The gene calls are TRBV27 and TRBJ2-3; 15 bases are shared with TRBD2. The CDR3 has 16 amino acids. The ends lost 5 bases at V and 3 bases at J; junction bases unmatched: 3. Germline lookup yields CDR1 MNHEY and CDR2 SMNVEV (reference sequence). CDR3 coding DNA: TGTGCCAGCAGTCAAGGGACTAGCGGGAGGACAGATACGCAGTATTTT. Protein product: CASSQGTSGRTDTQYF.

This chain connects TRBV7-9 to TRBJ1-4, with D hard to call. V was clipped by 5 bases and J by 5 bases, with 9 bases between them. The CDR3 runs to 13 residues. Germline CDR1 is SEHNR and CDR2 is FQNEAQ (reference sequence). The DNA of the CDR3 is TGTGCCAGCAGCCCTGGACTCAATGAAAAACTGTTTTTT. Amino acid sequence: CASSPGLNEKLFF. Filled out from reference TRBV7-9 and TRBJ1-4, the complete variable domain reads DTGVSQNPRHKITKRGQNVTFRCDPISEHNRLYWYRQTLGQGPEFLTYFQNEAQLEKSRLLSDRFSAERPKGSFSTLEIQRTEQGDSAMYLCASSPGLNEKLFFGSGTQLSVL.

The CDR3 coding sequence is TGTGCCAGCAGTTCCGGCGGGGCTAACTATGGCTACACCTTC. Protein product: CASSSGGANYGYTF. The chain uses TRBV28 and TRBJ1-2; D is ambiguous. Between the trimmed V and J ends, which lost 4 bases and 0 bases, there was a span of 9 bases. Germline V CDR1 and CDR2: MDHEN, SYDVKM. This CDR3 comprises 14 residues.

This clone was seen only a few times. V is TRBV11-2 and J is TRBJ1-5; TRBD1 agrees at 9 bases. The V gene end was trimmed by 0 bases and the J gene end by 7 bases; junction bases not matched to a gene: 10. This CDR3 region has 17 residues. The germline gives CDR1 SGHAT, CDR2 FQNNGV. The CDR3 DNA reads TGTGCCAGCAGCTTAGAGGGGCCCGGGACAGGGTTACAGCCCCAGCATTTT. This sequence encodes CASSLEGPGTGLQPQHF.